Each of the 21 T cell receptor beta chains below was sequenced from the same sample in a study of T cell clones after liver transplantation. Some clones are missing from TCRdb's copy, which holds only in-frame ones; the method was immunoSEQ multiplex PCR. The table has roughly 40,000 clones, about 82% seen once. Source: CD4+ T cells from blood, taken 24 months after liver transplant. The receptors here all came from a human patient who received a liver transplant. The graft donor may have contributed some T cells.

The rearrangement uses TRBV15 and TRBJ1-1, with D hard to call. The CDR3 contains 13 residues. The germline V gene has CDR1 LNHNV and CDR2 YYDKDF (reference sequence). Trimming took 3 bases from V and 8 from J, leaving 13 bases between them. The CDR3 region has the DNA TGTGCCACCAGCAGGGGAAGTTCCCCGGAAGCTTTCTTT. Translating gives CATSRGSSPEAFF. Full variable domain (rest looked up from reference TRBV15 and TRBJ1-1): DAMVIQNPRYQVTQFGKPVTLSCSQTLNHNVMYWYQQKSSQAPKLLFHYYDKDFNNEADTPDNFQSRRPNTSFCFLDIRSPGLGDTAMYLCATSRGSSPEAFFGQGTRLTVV.

The rearrangement joins TRBV28 to TRBJ2-7; D gene ambiguous. From germline, CDR1 is MDHEN and CDR2 SYDVKM. The CDR3 is made up of 14 amino acids. The V end lost 4 bases, the J end lost 2 bases, and 12 bases lay between the germline ends. CDR3 DNA sequence: TGTGCCAGCAGTTCCCCGAGGAGCCCCTACGAGCAGTACTTC. This gives the protein CASSSPRSPYEQYF.

This chain links TRBV6-5 with TRBJ2-6; D ambiguous. The CDR3 covers 16 residues. The V gene's germline CDR1 is MNHEY and CDR2 SVGAGI. Trimming pared 4 bases from V and 0 bases from J, leaving 10 bases between. The CDR3 region is CASSWAQASGANVLTF. CDR3 DNA: TGTGCCAGCAGTTGGGCTCAGGCCTCTGGGGCCAACGTCCTGACTTTC.

The chain combines TRBV7-6 with TRBJ2-3, with 7 bases lining up with TRBD2. This CDR3 has 17 residues. V lost 5 bases, J lost 0 bases, and 11 bases stayed unmatched. The germline V gene has CDR1 SGHVS and CDR2 FNYEAQ. CDR3 sequence: CASSPLGGGFSTDTQYF. In DNA form, the CDR3 reads TGTGCCAGCAGCCCACTTGGGGGGGGATTTAGCACAGATACGCAGTATTTT.

The chain is built from TRBV15 and TRBJ2-2; 11 bases are a match to TRBD1. Germline-derived CDR1 and CDR2 are LNHNV and YYDKDF (reference sequence). V shed 2 bases and J 3 bases; nucleotides not matched to a gene: 8. The CDR3 sequence is 18 residues long. In DNA form, the CDR3 reads TGTGCCACCAGCAGACCGGACAGGGGGCGGTCGGACACCGGGGAGCTGTTTTTT. Its translation: CATSRPDRGRSDTGELFF.

J is TRBJ2-7 and V is TRBV27, with D perhaps given as TRBD1 or TRBD2 (5 bases each). V gave up 2 bases and J gave up 1 base, with 24 bases separating them. Germline V gene sequence: CDR1 MNHEY, CDR2 SMNVEV (reference sequence). The CDR3 totals 19 residues. CDR3 protein: CASSLRGRDLATRSYEQYF. The CDR3 nucleotides are TGTGCCAGCAGTTTAAGGGGCCGGGACCTCGCCACGCGGTCCTACGAGCAGTACTTC.

V and J are TRBV2 and TRBJ1-2, with TRBD1 as a possible D gene (6 bases). Trimming pared 7 bases from V and 8 bases from J, leaving 14 bases between. This CDR3 has 12 amino acids. Germline values: CDR1 SNHLY, CDR2 FYNNEI. In DNA form, the CDR3 reads TGTGCCAGCACCCTGGGGGCACGAGGCTACACCTTC. Protein product: CASTLGARGYTF.

V gene TRBV4-2 combines with J gene TRBJ2-4, with D maybe TRBD1 (5 bases). Trimming left V 2 bases short and J 0 bases short, with 14 bases between. This CDR3 comprises 17 residues. Per the germline V gene, CDR1 is LGHNA and CDR2 is YNFKEQ. The CDR3: CASSQSRQLLAKNIQYF. The CDR3, as DNA: TGTGCCAGCAGCCAATCGCGACAGCTACTAGCCAAAAACATTCAGTACTTC.

V gene TRBV6-5 combines with J gene TRBJ1-6, with a possible D match to TRBD1 (5 bases). Germline V gene lookup returns CDR1 MNHEY and CDR2 SVGAGI. V lost 6 bases, J lost 6 bases, and 15 bases lay in between. This CDR3 is built from 15 residues. The CDR3 DNA follows: TGTGCCAGCAGCCTCTTTAGGGACCGTAATTCACCCCTCCACTTT. This codes for CASSLFRDRNSPLHF.

The sample holds a few counts of this clone. The chain uses TRBV9 and TRBJ1-1; D is uncertain. Trimming stripped 0 bases from V and 0 bases from J, with 9 bases between. The CDR3 consists of 15 residues. Germline assignment: CDR1 SGDLS and CDR2 YYNGEE. This CDR3 is CASSVDLAMNTEAFF. As DNA, the CDR3 is TGTGCCAGCAGCGTAGATCTAGCAATGAACACTGAAGCTTTCTTT.

The chain couples TRBV4-3 to TRBJ2-1; 12 bases agree with TRBD2. The trim removed 3 bases at V and 4 bases at J, leaving 7 bases unmatched. CDR1 LGHNA and CDR2 YSLEER come from the germline V gene. This CDR3 has 17 amino acids. The CDR3 nucleotides read TGCGCCAGCAGCCATACTAGCGGGGGGACGTCTTACAATGAGCAGTTCTTC. It codes for CASSHTSGGTSYNEQFF.

This clone was seen more than once but under ten times. The gene calls are TRBV2 and TRBJ1-3; no definite D call. The CDR3 totals 14 residues. Germline values: CDR1 SNHLY, CDR2 FYNNEI. Trimming shortened V by 10 bases and J by 4 bases, and 17 bases separated the two germline ends. The CDR3 reads CATAPLGSGNTIYF. The CDR3 coding sequence is TGTGCCACCGCCCCGTTGGGGTCAGGAAACACCATATATTTT. The full variable domain, rest sourced from reference TRBV2 and TRBJ1-3, is EPEVTQTPSHQVTQMGQEVILRCVPISNHLYFYWYRQILGQKVEFLVSFYNNEISEKSEIFDDQFSVERPDGSNFTLKIRSTKLEDSAMYFCATAPLGSGNTIYFGEGSWLTVV.

This chain uses TRBV29-1 with TRBJ2-5; no definite D call. Trimming left V 4 bases short and J 7 bases short, with 10 bases between. This CDR3 has 11 amino acids. Looked up from germline, CDR1 is SQVTM and CDR2 is ANQGSEA. In nucleotides, the CDR3 is TGCAGCGTTGCTGAAGACCCGACCCAGTACTTC. It specifies CSVAEDPTQYF.

The DNA of the CDR3 is TGCGCCAGCAGCTTGGCCGCGGGGGGGCTAATTGAGACCCAGTACTTC. It codes for CASSLAAGGLIETQYF. The chain employs TRBV5-1 and TRBJ2-5; 9 nucleotides line up with TRBD2. V trimming: 0 bases; J trimming: 5 bases; junction bases outside the gene matches: 8. The CDR3 runs 16 residues. Germline V gene data show CDR1 as SGHRS and CDR2 as YFSETQ.

The V and J genes are TRBV10-2 and TRBJ1-2; D may be TRBD1 (5 bases). Trimming stripped 5 bases from V and 4 bases from J, with 14 bases between. Germline V CDR1 and CDR2: WSHSY, SAAADI. This CDR3 comprises 14 residues. CDR3: CASSLTGDSYGYTF. The CDR3 DNA follows: TGCGCCAGCAGTCTGACTGGGGACTCCTATGGCTACACCTTC.

J is TRBJ1-5 and V is TRBV2, with a weak D call TRBD1 (5 bases). The V end lost 4 bases, the J end lost 5 bases, and 12 bases lay between the germline ends. The CDR3 has 14 amino acids. Germline assignment: CDR1 SNHLY and CDR2 FYNNEI. The DNA for the CDR3 is TGTGCCAGCAGTGCTAGCAGGGTGGATCAGCCCCAGCATTTT. Translation: CASSASRVDQPQHF.

The V and J genes are TRBV19 and TRBJ2-1; no reliable D call. Germline-derived CDR1 and CDR2 are LNHDA and SQIVND (reference sequence). Trimming stripped 4 bases from V and 4 bases from J, with 8 bases between. The length of the CDR3 is 13 residues. The CDR3 region has the DNA TGTGCCAGTAGTACCCTAAAATACAATGAGCAGTTCTTC. It specifies CASSTLKYNEQFF.

CDR3 nucleotides: TGCGCCAGCAGCTCGGAGGGGGGGGTGCAGTATTTT. Its translation is CASSSEGGVQYF. The chain recombines TRBV4-3 with TRBJ2-3, with D possibly matching TRBD2 (7 bases). Germline V gene data show CDR1 as LGHNA and CDR2 as YSLEER. V lost 5 bases, J lost 11 bases, and 14 bases lay in between. This CDR3 comprises 12 residues.

This clone showed up just a few times. The V call is TRBV5-6, the J call TRBJ1-3; D call uncertain. The CDR3 has 16 residues. Germline-derived CDR1 and CDR2 are SGHDT and YYEEEE. The V gene lost 6 bases and the J gene lost 0 bases, with 16 bases spanning the gap. The CDR3 DNA sequence: TGTGCCAGCACCGAGACGACGGGGAGCTCTGGAAACACCATATATTTT. Its translation is CASTETTGSSGNTIYF.

CDR3 nucleotides: TGCGCCAGCAGCCCCGGCGGGACTAGCGGGGGAGAGACCCAGTACTTC. The encoded protein is CASSPGGTSGGETQYF. The rearrangement uses TRBV4-3 and TRBJ2-5; 14 bases match TRBD2. With V trimmed by 4 bases and J by 4 bases, 5 bases remained unmatched. Germline assignment: CDR1 LGHNA and CDR2 YSLEER. This CDR3 is 16 amino acids long.

This chain joins TRBV7-2 and TRBJ2-7; 7 nucleotides line up with TRBD1. The CDR3 length is 16 residues. The V gene end was trimmed by 1 base and the J gene end by 4 bases; junction bases not matched to a gene: 10. Germline CDR1 SGHTA, CDR2 FQGNSA. The CDR3 spells CASSLGYRDSPYEQYF. The CDR3, as DNA: TGTGCCAGCAGCTTAGGGTATAGGGACAGTCCTTACGAGCAGTACTTC. The full variable domain, rest sourced from reference TRBV7-2 and TRBJ2-7, is GAGVSQSPSNKVTEKGKDVELRCDPISGHTALYWYRQSLGQGLEFLIYFQGNSAPDKSGLPSDRFSAERTGGSVSTLTIQRTQQEDSAVYLCASSLGYRDSPYEQYFGPGTRLTVT.